What follows are 21 T cell receptor beta chains derived from one specimen sequenced in a study of human T cells and chemical hapten exposure. Each CDR3 protein gets one entry after TCRdb re-called the RACE reads with MiXCR. There are tens of thousands of distinct CDR3 sequences in the sample; over 10% occur only once, and 2% to 2.5% lies in the top ten. The sample's time point: patch test 3, about 24 weeks after DPC sensitization. Treatment denoted: therapeutic diphenylcyclopropenone sensitization with weekly scalp DPC. The specimen comprised whole blood, sampled in connection with sensitization to the hapten diphenylcyclopropenone (DPC). The receptors stem from a man aged 25-40 years with alopecia areata. Some clones in this sample may be carry-over from other donors' samples.

The chain joins TRBV18 to TRBJ1-1, with D hard to call. The CDR3 has 16 amino acids. Trimming shortened V by 0 bases and J by 3 bases, and 14 bases separated the two germline ends. Germline-derived CDR1 and CDR2 are KGHSH and LQKENI. The DNA of the CDR3 is TGTGCCAGCTCACCACCGAGGAGGTCGAGAGACACTGAAGCTTTCTTT. This codes for CASSPPRRSRDTEAFF.

V gene TRBV7-2 combines with J gene TRBJ1-1, with 7 bases identical to TRBD1. Germline V lookup: CDR1 SGHTA, CDR2 FQGNSA. V lost 2 bases and J lost 1; bases outside the gene matches: 1. The CDR3 is 14 residues long. The CDR3 region has the DNA TGTGCCAGCAGCTTATACAGGGGGAACACTGAAGCTTTCTTT. The encoded protein is CASSLYRGNTEAFF.

There are many counts of this clonotype. The chain combines TRBV20-1 with TRBJ2-3; either TRBD1 or TRBD2 may supply D (7 bases each). The CDR3 has 13 amino acids. Germline values: CDR1 DFQATT, CDR2 SNEGSKA (reference sequence). With 3 bases removed from V and 4 bases from J, the gap between germline ends came to 11 bases. CDR3 DNA: TGCAGTGCTAGCAGGGGGAGGGCAGATACGCAGTATTTT. Translated: CSASRGRADTQYF.

The rearrangement uses TRBV10-2 and TRBJ1-5, with D possibly TRBD1 on 6 matching bases. V dropped 8 bases and J dropped 3 bases, with 14 bases sitting between them. This CDR3 is built from 14 residues. Germline V gene sequence: CDR1 WSHSY, CDR2 SAAADI. The CDR3 loop is CASGYGGVNQPQHF. Here the CDR3 DNA reads TGCGCCAGCGGTTATGGGGGCGTCAATCAGCCCCAGCATTTT.

This clonotype was observed many times. The chain employs TRBV11-2 and TRBJ2-5; D possibly corresponds to TRBD2 (5 bases). The germline gives CDR1 SGHAT, CDR2 FQNNGV. V was pared by 4 bases and J by 2 bases, with 11 bases between. The CDR3 spans 14 residues. The CDR3 DNA follows: TGTGCCAGCAGCTACGGACTGGTTCAAGAGACCCAGTACTTC. Its translation: CASSYGLVQETQYF. Complete variable domain (other parts from reference TRBV11-2 and TRBJ2-5): EAGVAQSPRYKIIEKRQSVAFWCNPISGHATLYWYQQILGQGPKLLIQFQNNGVVDDSQLPKDRFSAERLKGVDSTLKIQPAKLEDSAVYLCASSYGLVQETQYFGPGTRLLVL.

This clonotype was seen many times. The rearrangement links TRBV6-1 to TRBJ1-1; a possible D gene is TRBD1 (6 bases). The CDR3 totals 15 residues. Trimming stripped 4 bases from V and 3 bases from J, with 15 bases between. CDR1 and CDR2 (germline): MNHNS, SASEGT. Written as DNA, the CDR3 is TGTGCCAGCAGTGCAGGAGGGGGTTGGGACACTGAAGCTTTCTTT. As protein: CASSAGGGWDTEAFF.

The chain uses TRBV2 and TRBJ2-5; D may correspond to TRBD1 or TRBD2 (7 bases each). This CDR3 contains 16 residues. V was clipped by 8 bases and J by 5 bases, with 24 bases between them. CDR1 and CDR2 from the germline V gene are SNHLY and FYNNEI. CDR3 DNA: TGTGCCAGCCGCCTCAGTGGGGGAGGGGGCGCGGAGACCCAGTACTTC. This sequence encodes CASRLSGGGGAETQYF.

This clonotype occurred many times. J is TRBJ2-7 and V is TRBV6-2 or TRBV6-3; tentatively, D is TRBD1 or TRBD2 (5 bases each). Trimming took off 2 bases at V and 7 bases at J, with 12 bases between the two ends. CDR3 length equals 13 residues. Germline V CDR1 and CDR2: MNHEY, SVGEGT. The CDR3 loop is CASSYTGRVEQYF. CDR3 in DNA: TGTGCCAGCAGTTACACGGGACGAGTTGAGCAGTACTTC.

In this sample, this clonotype turned up a few times. The chain couples TRBV6-2 or TRBV6-3 to TRBJ1-5, with 7 bases fitting TRBD1. V dropped 6 bases and J dropped 2; count of bases not matched to a gene: 10. Germline V CDR1 and CDR2: MNHEY, SVGEGT. The CDR3 loop spans 16 amino acids. The CDR3 nucleotides are TGTGCCAGCAGCCGCATGAGGGGGCAAGGCAATCAGCCCCAGCATTTT. The encoded protein is CASSRMRGQGNQPQHF.

V and J are TRBV9 and TRBJ1-1; D is perhaps TRBD1 (5 bases). Per the germline V gene, CDR1 is SGDLS and CDR2 is YYNGEE. V lost 3 bases, J lost 1 base, and 16 bases lay in between. The CDR3 is 16 amino acids. The CDR3 sequence is CASSAGGGTPNTEAFF. The DNA of the CDR3 is TGTGCCAGCAGCGCGGGTGGGGGGACTCCGAACACTGAAGCTTTCTTT.

This clonotype was recorded many times. This chain links TRBV14 with TRBJ1-4, with TRBD1 as a possible D gene (5 bases). The V and J ends lost 4 bases and 4 bases respectively, with 16 bases between them. Germline-derived CDR1 and CDR2 are SGHDN and FVKESK. The CDR3 extends over 16 amino acids. The CDR3 bases are TGTGCCAGCAGCCCAAGATCCGGGGCGGGTAATGAAAAACTGTTTTTT. Encoded protein: CASSPRSGAGNEKLFF.

The chain couples TRBV4-1 to TRBJ2-2; 13 positions agree with TRBD2. CDR1 is MGHRA and CDR2 is YSYEKL in the germline V gene. The CDR3 is 16 amino acids. V was clipped by 4 bases and J by 6 bases; unmatched bases: 5. The CDR3 nucleotides read TGCGCCAGCAGCCCCACTAGCGGGGGGGCCCCCGGGGAGCTGTTTTTT. This gives the protein CASSPTSGGAPGELFF.

This clonotype was observed many times. The V call is TRBV27, the J call TRBJ2-3, with D tentatively TRBD1 (6 bases). The CDR3 is 14 amino acids. CDR1 is MNHEY, CDR2 SMNVEV, per germline (reference sequence). V lost 3 bases, J lost 5 bases, and 12 bases lay in between. The CDR3 reads CASSLVGAQDTQYF. In DNA, the CDR3 is TGTGCCAGCAGTTTGGTGGGGGCCCAAGATACGCAGTATTTT.

There are many counts of this clonotype. This rearrangement joins TRBV7-9 to TRBJ1-5; TRBD1 aligns across 8 bases. The CDR3 consists of 15 residues. The ends lost 6 bases at V and 0 bases at J; junction bases unmatched: 4. The germline gives CDR1 SEHNR, CDR2 FQNEAQ (reference sequence). The CDR3, as DNA: TGTGCCAGCAGGACAGGGGCATATAGCAATCAGCCCCAGCATTTT. Translation: CASRTGAYSNQPQHF.

This chain uses TRBV10-3 with TRBJ1-1; D unresolved. Germline V gene sequence: CDR1 ENHRY, CDR2 SYGVKD. The CDR3 has 16 amino acids. V was shortened by 0 bases and J by 2 bases, with 13 bases between the two germline ends. CDR3 in DNA: TGTGCCATCAGTGAGTCAAGTAGGGCGGTTAACACTGAAGCTTTCTTT. It encodes CAISESSRAVNTEAFF.

This clonotype was observed a handful of times. The chain has TRBV18 and TRBJ2-3; no firm D call. Trimming took 3 bases from V and 2 from J, leaving 18 bases between them. This CDR3 spans 17 amino acids. Germline CDR1 reads KGHSH; CDR2 reads LQKENI. The CDR3 sequence: CASSPLHPAEPTDTQYF. Written as DNA, the CDR3 is TGTGCCAGCTCACCGCTACACCCGGCGGAACCCACAGATACGCAGTATTTT.

This chain's CDR3 is CASSLGLGLPTDTQYF. The DNA of the CDR3 is TGTGCCAGCAGCTTAGGCCTAGGACTCCCCACAGATACGCAGTATTTT. V gene TRBV13 combines with J gene TRBJ2-3, with D possibly matching TRBD2 (5 bases). The CDR3 spans 16 residues. Trimming took 0 bases from V and 2 from J, leaving 12 bases between them. CDR1 PRHDT and CDR2 FYEKMQ come from the germline V gene (reference sequence).

The rearrangement uses TRBV18 and TRBJ2-1; no clear D gene. Germline V gene sequence: CDR1 KGHSH, CDR2 LQKENI. V was shortened by 2 bases and J by 6 bases, with 8 bases between the two germline ends. The CDR3 is made up of 13 amino acids. CDR3 amino acids: CASSPLNSNEQFF. In DNA, the CDR3 is TGTGCCAGCTCACCATTGAATTCCAATGAGCAGTTCTTC.

The chain recombines TRBV7-2 with TRBJ2-1; D possibly corresponds to TRBD1 (6 bases). The CDR3 is 14 residues long. Germline V gene lookup returns CDR1 SGHTA and CDR2 FQGNSA. The V and J ends lost 1 base and 8 bases respectively, with 12 bases between them. The DNA for the CDR3 is TGTGCCAGCAGCTTAGGCCCAGGGGCCGATGAGCAGTTCTTC. This translates into CASSLGPGADEQFF. The whole variable domain, filled in from reference TRBV7-2 and TRBJ2-1, reads GAGVSQSPSNKVTEKGKDVELRCDPISGHTALYWYRQSLGQGLEFLIYFQGNSAPDKSGLPSDRFSAERTGGSVSTLTIQRTQQEDSAVYLCASSLGPGADEQFFGPGTRLTVL.

This clonotype appeared many times. The chain is built from TRBV4-1 and TRBJ2-2; no clear D. V lost 0 bases, J lost 3 bases, and 11 bases lay in between. Germline values: CDR1 MGHRA, CDR2 YSYEKL. This CDR3 spans 16 amino acids. The CDR3 nucleotides read TGCGCCAGCAGCCAAGATCCCTGGCGGTACACCGGGGAGCTGTTTTTT. It codes for CASSQDPWRYTGELFF.

This clonotype has more than one count but fewer than ten. The chain is built from TRBV10-3 and TRBJ2-7, with D tentatively TRBD1 or TRBD2 (5 bases each). Germline CDR1 ENHRY, CDR2 SYGVKD. This CDR3 has 15 amino acids. V gave up 3 bases and J gave up 7 bases, with 19 bases separating them. The CDR3 nucleotides read TGTGCCATCAGTGACTCCGACAGAAACTCGGGGGAGCAGTACTTC. It codes for CAISDSDRNSGEQYF.